The 22 T cell receptor beta chains reported below all come from one sample, sequenced in a study of CD8 T cells in Susac syndrome. The RNA, about 0.5 to 1 ug, was put through reverse transcription using random hexamers. TCRdb independently ran MiXCR on the immunoSEQ multiplex PCR reads; one entry per CDR3 protein. Of about 290,000 distinct CDR3 sequences in the sample, 75% to 90% were seen once. The material sequenced was CD8+ T cells from PBMCs. These receptors were obtained from a human donor with multiple sclerosis.

The gene calls are TRBV28 and TRBJ1-5; TRBD1 matches 7 bases. The CDR3 extends over 16 amino acids. The ends lost 4 bases at V and 3 bases at J; junction bases unmatched: 9. Germline assignment: CDR1 MDHEN and CDR2 SYDVKM. The CDR3 region is CASSSTGFQNNQPQHF. Written as DNA, the CDR3 is TGTGCCAGCAGTTCGACAGGGTTTCAGAACAATCAGCCCCAGCATTTT.

The gene calls are TRBV7-9 and TRBJ2-2; 9 bases align to TRBD2. Unmatched junction bases numbered 5, after V lost 1 base and J lost 5 bases. The CDR3 consists of 16 residues. Germline loops: CDR1 SEHNR, CDR2 FQNEAQ (reference sequence). The CDR3 coding sequence is TGTGCCAGCAGCTTAGGACTAGCGGAGTGGACCGGGGAGCTGTTTTTT. Translation gives CASSLGLAEWTGELFF.

The chain is built from TRBV24-1 and TRBJ2-7, with TRBD1 matching 9 bases. The V gene's germline CDR1 is KGHDR and CDR2 SFDVKD. The V and J ends lost 6 bases and 2 bases, in that order; junction bases with no gene match: 1. The CDR3 spans 13 residues. CDR3: CATSRTGAYEQYF. The CDR3, as DNA: TGTGCCACCAGTAGGACAGGGGCCTACGAGCAGTACTTC.

V usage is TRBV20-1 and J usage is TRBJ2-1, with 16 bases matching TRBD2. Germline CDR1 and CDR2: DFQATT and SNEGSKA (reference sequence). J gave up 10 bases and V 1 base, and 7 bases lay outside the gene matches. This CDR3 has 16 amino acids. CDR3 in amino acids: CSARVGLAGGTSEQFF. DNA for the CDR3: TGCAGTGCTAGAGTGGGACTAGCGGGAGGGACAAGCGAGCAGTTCTTC.

The CDR3 loop reads CASRPGTRGEQYF. In DNA form, the CDR3 reads TGTGCCAGCAGACCCGGGACGAGGGGCGAGCAGTACTTC. V usage is TRBV6-1 and J usage is TRBJ2-7, with D tentatively TRBD1 or TRBD2 (5 bases each). The CDR3 runs to 13 residues. V shed 6 bases and J shed 6 bases, with 15 bases lying between them. The germline gives CDR1 MNHNS, CDR2 SASEGT.

The V gene is TRBV15, the J gene TRBJ2-5; possibly TRBD2 for D (5 bases). V lost 5 bases and J 2 bases, leaving 15 bases between the germline ends. The CDR3 has 15 amino acids. The germline gives CDR1 LNHNV, CDR2 YYDKDF (reference sequence). The CDR3 nucleotides are TGTGCCACCAGCCAGACCAGGAGAGGGCAAGAGACCCAGTACTTC. It specifies CATSQTRRGQETQYF.

The CDR3 DNA reads TGTGCCAGCTCACCACCACGCGGGGCTGAAAAACTGTTTTTT. The encoded protein is CASSPPRGAEKLFF. The chain employs TRBV18 and TRBJ1-4, with D possibly matching TRBD1 (5 bases). Germline-derived CDR1 and CDR2 are KGHSH and LQKENI. Trimming left V 0 bases short and J 7 bases short, with 9 bases between. The CDR3 contains 14 residues.

The rearrangement joins TRBV7-2 to TRBJ2-1; D could derive from TRBD1 or TRBD2 (5 bases each). Per germline, CDR1 SGHTA and CDR2 FQGNSA. Trimming left V 1 base short and J 6 bases short, with 13 bases between. This CDR3 is built from 15 residues. CDR3 amino acids: CASSLEPGAFNEQFF. The CDR3 bases are TGTGCCAGCAGCTTAGAACCCGGGGCGTTCAATGAGCAGTTCTTC.

This chain joins TRBV5-6 and TRBJ2-1; 8 positions agree with TRBD2. Losses at the gene ends were 4 bases for V and 13 bases for J; bases not matched to a gene: 10. This CDR3 has 13 amino acids. The germline V gene encodes CDR1 SGHDT and CDR2 YYEEEE. The CDR3 DNA sequence: TGTGCCAGCAGCCCAGCGCTAGCGGGCAGACAGTTCTTC. Protein sequence: CASSPALAGRQFF.

The CDR3 DNA reads as TGTGCCAGCAGCTGGGACAGGAGTTTGAACACTGAAGCTTTCTTT. This encodes CASSWDRSLNTEAFF. The V call is TRBV5-4, the J call TRBJ1-1; TRBD1 aligns across 8 bases. This CDR3 has 15 residues. V was pared by 3 bases and J by 0 bases, with 4 bases of the junction left unmatched. Germline V lookup: CDR1 SGHNT, CDR2 YYREEE (reference sequence).

The gene calls are TRBV19 and TRBJ2-7; 10 bases fit TRBD1. The germline V gene encodes CDR1 LNHDA and CDR2 SQIVND (reference sequence). V trimming: 8 bases; J trimming: 6 bases; junction bases outside the gene matches: 13. This CDR3 is built from 15 residues. CDR3 bases: TGTGCCAGTCTGGCCCCGGGACAGGGGCGGGGCGAGCAGTACTTC. Its translation: CASLAPGQGRGEQYF.

This clonotype was recorded a few times. The genes are TRBV20-1 and TRBJ2-7, with D possibly TRBD2 on 6 matching bases. Germline CDR1 and CDR2: DFQATT and SNEGSKA (reference sequence). The CDR3 is 15 residues long. Trimming took 0 bases from V and 3 from J, leaving 15 bases between them. As DNA, the CDR3 is TGCAGTGCTAGAGATGGAGCGGGCCCGAACTACGAGCAGTACTTC. Its translation is CSARDGAGPNYEQYF.

In the case of this clonotype: Mismatch with germline at one junction end may stem from a read error. CDR3 nucleotides: TGTGCCGGCAGTTGGCAAGACAGTCCCACCTACGAGCAGTACTTC. Translating gives CAGSWQDSPTYEQYF. V usage is TRBV27 and J usage is TRBJ2-7; tentatively, D is TRBD1 (5 bases). Per the germline V gene, CDR1 is MNHEY and CDR2 is SMNVEV (reference sequence). This CDR3 has 15 residues.

This chain links TRBV11-2 with TRBJ2-7; TRBD2 matches 10 bases. The V and J ends lost 5 bases and 6 bases, in that order; junction bases with no gene match: 4. The length of the CDR3 is 13 residues. Germline-derived CDR1 and CDR2 are SGHAT and FQNNGV. The CDR3 region has the DNA TGTGCCAGCAGCCTACTAGCGGGATTCGAGCAGTACTTC. It is translated as CASSLLAGFEQYF.

The gene calls are TRBV6-2 or TRBV6-3 and TRBJ2-5; 7 nucleotides agree with TRBD1. This CDR3 is built from 16 residues. The germline V gene encodes CDR1 MNHEY and CDR2 SVGEGT. Trimming removed 5 bases from V and 1 base from J; junction bases left unmatched: 10. CDR3 in amino acids: CASSLGTEIPQETQYF. In nucleotides, the CDR3 is TGTGCCAGCAGTCTTGGGACAGAAATCCCCCAAGAGACCCAGTACTTC.

This chain links TRBV4-2 with TRBJ2-7, with TRBD2 identical over 9 bases. J lost 2 bases, V lost 4 bases, and 3 bases had no gene match. This CDR3 is 14 amino acids long. The germline gives CDR1 LGHNA, CDR2 YNFKEQ. The CDR3 region has the DNA TGTGCCAGCAGCCCTAGCGGGACGACCTACGAGCAGTACTTC. This encodes CASSPSGTTYEQYF.

The chain couples TRBV7-6 to TRBJ2-5, with D possibly TRBD2 on 5 matching bases. The CDR3 has 18 amino acids. Germline V lookup: CDR1 SGHVS, CDR2 FNYEAQ. V lost 4 bases and J 4 bases, leaving 25 bases between the germline ends. The CDR3 DNA is TGTGCCAGCAGCTCTGGGCCCCCCCACACCAGTCGGGGAGAGACCCAGTACTTC. Its translation is CASSSGPPHTSRGETQYF.

V and J are TRBV4-2 and TRBJ2-3; 11 bases fit TRBD2. The ends lost 4 bases at V and 0 bases at J; junction bases unmatched: 9. The CDR3 sequence is 18 residues long. The V gene's germline CDR1 is LGHNA and CDR2 YNFKEQ. The CDR3 reads CASSLRVAGGISTDTQYF. The CDR3 nucleotides read TGTGCCAGCAGCCTTCGGGTAGCGGGGGGGATCAGCACAGATACGCAGTATTTT.

This clonotype was observed a single time. The rearrangement uses TRBV20-1 and TRBJ1-2, with 7 bases identical to TRBD1. Germline CDR1 and CDR2: DFQATT and SNEGSKA (reference sequence). With V trimmed by 6 bases and J by 4 bases, 14 bases remained unmatched. The length of the CDR3 is 15 residues. CDR3 loop: CSADAGTEVVYGYTF. For the CDR3, the DNA is TGCAGTGCGGATGCGGGGACAGAGGTTGTCTATGGCTACACCTTC.

This clonotype was counted once. The J gene is TRBJ1-5, the V gene TRBV4-3; 8 bases agree with TRBD1. V gave up 0 bases and J gave up 4 bases; unmatched junction bases: 8. CDR1 LGHNA and CDR2 YSLEER come from the germline V gene. The CDR3 is 17 amino acids. The CDR3 coding sequence is TGCGCCAGCAGCCAAGATAGGGCAGGGGGCCCTAATCAGCCCCAGCATTTT. The encoded protein is CASSQDRAGGPNQPQHF.

In DNA, the CDR3 is TGTGCCAGCAGTCGACGGGACATTCTCCAAGAGACCCAGTACTTC. This encodes CASSRRDILQETQYF. The chain recombines TRBV12-3 or TRBV12-4 with TRBJ2-5, with D perhaps matching TRBD1 (6 bases). The CDR3 length is 15 residues. The V end lost 5 bases, the J end lost 1 base, and 14 bases lay between the germline ends.

This clonotype was observed a single time. The rearrangement joins TRBV7-9 to TRBJ1-2; tentatively, D is TRBD1 (6 bases). The CDR3 contains 16 residues. Germline CDR1 SEHNR, CDR2 FQNEAQ (reference sequence). Trimming pared 5 bases from V and 6 bases from J, leaving 22 bases between. The CDR3 DNA is TGTGCCAGCAGCGCAATTGCCTGGGACAAAAGTCATGGCTACACCTTC. It is translated as CASSAIAWDKSHGYTF.